This is a list of T cell receptor beta chains from one sample in a study of radiotherapy plus CTLA-4 blockade in lung cancer. TCRdb keeps only in-frame clones here, not all; method: immunoSEQ multiplex PCR. The sample holds about 110,000 clones, about four fifths seen once. The starting material was peripheral blood, obtained from a patient treated with radiotherapy plus ipilimumab. These receptors all stem from a human donor with non-small cell lung cancer that progressed on radiotherapy plus ipilimumab. Some clones in this sample may be carry-over from other donors' samples. Both conserved end residues are part of each CDR3. A D gene is named only where the DNA matches it firmly. Clone size is shown for a subset of rows, as once, few, many or a class of expanded clone.

abundance: once
d_gene: -
j_gene: TRBJ1-1
v_gene: TRBV11-3
CDR3nt: TGTGCCAGCAGCCACCTGAACACTGAAGCTTTCTTT
CDR3aa: CASSHLNTEAFF

abundance: -
d_gene: -
j_gene: TRBJ1-5
v_gene: TRBV19
CDR3nt: TGTGCCAGTAGTACCCCACGTCAGCCCCAGCATTTT
CDR3aa: CASSTPRQPQHF

abundance: -
d_gene: -
j_gene: TRBJ1-5
v_gene: TRBV5-1
CDR3nt: TGCGCCAGCAGCTTGGTTAGGGTAGGGAATGCATCCAGTCAGCCCCAGCATTTT
CDR3aa: CASSLVRVGNASSQPQHF

abundance: -
d_gene: -
j_gene: TRBJ1-5
v_gene: TRBV6-5
CDR3nt: TGTGCCAGCACTGCGTTACAGGCCCCGGCGTTTTCCCAGCATTTT
CDR3aa: CASTALQAPAFSQHF

abundance: -
d_gene: TRBD1
j_gene: TRBJ1-5
v_gene: TRBV10-1
CDR3nt: TGCGCCAGCAGATCCCAAGACAGGGATCAGCCCCAGCATTTT
CDR3aa: CASRSQDRDQPQHF

abundance: -
d_gene: TRBD2
j_gene: TRBJ2-7
v_gene: TRBV4-3
CDR3nt: TGCGCCAGCAGCCCTCATCTAGCGGACTTCTCCTACGAGCAGTACTTC
CDR3aa: CASSPHLADFSYEQYF

abundance: -
d_gene: -
j_gene: TRBJ1-2
v_gene: TRBV7-2
CDR3nt: TGTGCCAGCAGCCCCCAGGGGTATAACTATGGCTACACCTTC
CDR3aa: CASSPQGYNYGYTF

abundance: -
d_gene: TRBD1
j_gene: TRBJ1-5
v_gene: TRBV6-6
CDR3nt: TGTGCCAGCAGCCCTGGGACAGGGGCTCAGCCCCAGCATTTT
CDR3aa: CASSPGTGAQPQHF

abundance: -
d_gene: -
j_gene: TRBJ2-7
v_gene: TRBV2
CDR3nt: TGTGCCAGCAAGATCAACAGCCCTTACGAGCAGTACTTC
CDR3aa: CASKINSPYEQYF

abundance: -
d_gene: -
j_gene: TRBJ1-2
v_gene: TRBV6-6
CDR3nt: TGTGCCAGCAGTTACGGCGAGTCCTCGGGCTACACCTTC
CDR3aa: CASSYGESSGYTF

abundance: -
d_gene: -
j_gene: TRBJ1-5
v_gene: TRBV13
CDR3nt: TGTGCCAGCAGCTTACAGGGGTCTCAGCTCCAGCATTTT
CDR3aa: CASSLQGSQLQHF

abundance: -
d_gene: -
j_gene: TRBJ1-1
v_gene: TRBV9
CDR3nt: TGTGCCAGCAGAAAATTCGGTGCCACTGAAGCTTTCTTT
CDR3aa: CASRKFGATEAFF

abundance: -
d_gene: TRBD2
j_gene: TRBJ2-3
v_gene: TRBV5-1
CDR3nt: TGCGCCAGCGATACTAGCGGGGCCCGCACAGATACGCAGTATTTT
CDR3aa: CASDTSGARTDTQYF

abundance: -
d_gene: TRBD2
j_gene: TRBJ2-5
v_gene: TRBV6-5
CDR3nt: TGTGCCAGCAGGGGACTAGCGGGGGCGGGTGAGACCCAGTACTTC
CDR3aa: CASRGLAGAGETQYF

abundance: -
d_gene: -
j_gene: TRBJ1-2
v_gene: TRBV18
CDR3nt: TGTGCCAGTTCACCAGCAGGGAGCTATGGCTACACCTTC
CDR3aa: CASSPAGSYGYTF

abundance: -
d_gene: -
j_gene: TRBJ2-5
v_gene: TRBV6-5
CDR3nt: TGTGCCAGCAGTTACAGCAGAGAAGAGACCCAGTACTTC
CDR3aa: CASSYSREETQYF

abundance: -
d_gene: -
j_gene: TRBJ1-4
v_gene: TRBV4-2
CDR3nt: TGTGCCAGCAGCCAAGATAGGGGCACTGATAATGAAAAACTGTTTTTT
CDR3aa: CASSQDRGTDNEKLFF

abundance: -
d_gene: -
j_gene: TRBJ2-1
v_gene: TRBV29-1
CDR3nt: TGCAGCGCTCCTAAAGGGCGTTACAATGAGCAGTTCTTC
CDR3aa: CSAPKGRYNEQFF

abundance: -
d_gene: TRBD1
j_gene: TRBJ2-2
v_gene: TRBV7-2
CDR3nt: TGTGCCAGCAGCCCCGCCGGGACAGGGTACACCGGGGAGCTGTTTTTT
CDR3aa: CASSPAGTGYTGELFF

abundance: few
d_gene: TRBD1
j_gene: TRBJ1-1
v_gene: TRBV7-3
CDR3nt: TGTGCCAGCAGCATCGGACAGGGACGCACTGAAGCTTTCTTT
CDR3aa: CASSIGQGRTEAFF

abundance: -
d_gene: TRBD2
j_gene: TRBJ2-7
v_gene: TRBV5-6
CDR3nt: TGTGCCAGCAGCTTCAGACTAGCGGGGGAAGCCTACGAGCAGTACTTC
CDR3aa: CASSFRLAGEAYEQYF

abundance: -
d_gene: -
j_gene: TRBJ1-3
v_gene: TRBV5-1
CDR3nt: TGCGCCAGCAGCCAGGACAGCCCGTCTGGAAACACCATATATTTT
CDR3aa: CASSQDSPSGNTIYF

abundance: few
d_gene: -
j_gene: TRBJ2-7
v_gene: TRBV6-6
CDR3nt: TGTGCCAGCAGATGGACACCGGTCTCCTACGAGCAGTACTTC
CDR3aa: CASRWTPVSYEQYF

abundance: once
d_gene: -
j_gene: TRBJ1-1
v_gene: TRBV6-5
CDR3nt: TGTGCCAGCAGTTCACCAGGGTTGAACACTGAAGCTTTCTTT
CDR3aa: CASSSPGLNTEAFF

abundance: -
d_gene: -
j_gene: TRBJ2-5
v_gene: TRBV30
CDR3nt: TGTGCCTGGAGTGTTAACTACCAAGAGACCCAGTACTTC
CDR3aa: CAWSVNYQETQYF

abundance: -
d_gene: -
j_gene: TRBJ2-5
v_gene: TRBV7-8
CDR3nt: TGTGCCAGCAGCGCCTCACTAGCTGGGCCAGAGACCCAGTACTTC
CDR3aa: CASSASLAGPETQYF

abundance: few
d_gene: -
j_gene: TRBJ1-2
v_gene: TRBV4-3
CDR3nt: TGCGCCAGCAGCCAACAAACAGGGATAGGCTATGGCTACACCTTC
CDR3aa: CASSQQTGIGYGYTF

abundance: -
d_gene: -
j_gene: TRBJ1-1
v_gene: TRBV5-4
CDR3nt: TGTGCCAGCAGCTTGGGCGACAGATCTGAAGCTTTCTTT
CDR3aa: CASSLGDRSEAFF

abundance: -
d_gene: -
j_gene: TRBJ2-7
v_gene: TRBV28
CDR3nt: TGTGCCAGCAGTCTGGGAGACAGTAGCTCCTACGAGCAGTACTTC
CDR3aa: CASSLGDSSSYEQYF

abundance: -
d_gene: TRBD2
j_gene: TRBJ2-7
v_gene: TRBV5-6
CDR3nt: TGTGCCAGCAGTCGGTTTACCGGGACTAGCGGTTACGAGCAGTACTTC
CDR3aa: CASSRFTGTSGYEQYF

abundance: -
d_gene: -
j_gene: TRBJ2-7
v_gene: TRBV9
CDR3nt: TGTGCCAGCAGCCCCCAGCCCTCCTACGAGCAGTACTTC
CDR3aa: CASSPQPSYEQYF

abundance: -
d_gene: -
j_gene: TRBJ2-5
v_gene: TRBV6-5
CDR3nt: TGTGCCAGCAGAGTCATAGCGGTAGGAGAGACCCAGTACTTC
CDR3aa: CASRVIAVGETQYF

abundance: -
d_gene: TRBD1
j_gene: TRBJ2-2
v_gene: TRBV19
CDR3nt: TGTGCCAGTAGTATGGGCCCGGGACAGGGCGGCGGGGAGCTGTTTTTT
CDR3aa: CASSMGPGQGGGELFF

abundance: -
d_gene: TRBD1
j_gene: TRBJ2-3
v_gene: TRBV18
CDR3nt: TGTGCCAGCTCAAAGGACAGGGACACAGATACGCAGTATTTT
CDR3aa: CASSKDRDTDTQYF

abundance: -
d_gene: -
j_gene: TRBJ1-2
v_gene: TRBV19
CDR3nt: TGTGCCAGTAGCCCCGGACGACCTAACTATGGCTACACCTTC
CDR3aa: CASSPGRPNYGYTF

abundance: -
d_gene: TRBD1
j_gene: TRBJ2-7
v_gene: TRBV11-3
CDR3nt: TGTGCCAGCAGCTCCGGGACAGGGTACGTTTCGCCTAACGAGCAGTACTTC
CDR3aa: CASSSGTGYVSPNEQYF

abundance: -
d_gene: TRBD1
j_gene: TRBJ2-3
v_gene: TRBV10-3
CDR3nt: TGTGCCATCAGTGGGGACAGGGGATCCGATACGCAGTATTTT
CDR3aa: CAISGDRGSDTQYF

abundance: -
d_gene: -
j_gene: TRBJ2-1
v_gene: TRBV2
CDR3nt: TGTGCCAGCAAGAGGGCAGGGAACTACAATGAGCAGTTCTTC
CDR3aa: CASKRAGNYNEQFF

abundance: -
d_gene: -
j_gene: TRBJ2-5
v_gene: TRBV7-2
CDR3nt: TGTGCCAGCAGCTTAGCGGGTGGAGGCCAAGAGACCCAGTACTTC
CDR3aa: CASSLAGGGQETQYF

abundance: few
d_gene: -
j_gene: TRBJ1-6
v_gene: TRBV6-6
CDR3nt: TGTGCCAGCAGTTACAGTGCGGGTTCACCCCTCCACTTT
CDR3aa: CASSYSAGSPLHF